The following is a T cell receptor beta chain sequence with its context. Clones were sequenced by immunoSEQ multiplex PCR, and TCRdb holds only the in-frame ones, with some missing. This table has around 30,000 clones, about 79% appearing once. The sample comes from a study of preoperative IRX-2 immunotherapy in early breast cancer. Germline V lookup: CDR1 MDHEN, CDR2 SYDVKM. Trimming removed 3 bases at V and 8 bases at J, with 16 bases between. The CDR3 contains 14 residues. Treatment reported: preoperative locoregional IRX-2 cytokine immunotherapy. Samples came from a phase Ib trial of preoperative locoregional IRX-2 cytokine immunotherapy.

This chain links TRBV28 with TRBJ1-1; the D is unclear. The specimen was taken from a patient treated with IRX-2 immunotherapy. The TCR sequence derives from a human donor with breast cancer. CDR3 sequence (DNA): TGTGCCAGCAGTTTGGCCTTTGGGTGGTCGGAAGCTTTCTTT. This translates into CASSLAFGWSEAFF.